The rows below give T cell receptor beta chains drawn from one sample of a study of T-cell memory formation after mild COVID-19. One entry per CDR3 protein results from TCRdb running MiXCR on the 5' RACE reads. The data show roughly 190,000 distinct CDR3 sequences, over 9.5% seen once. Sequenced input: PBMCs or a T cell subset sorted from them (not recorded which). All receptors come from a man aged 18 to 29 who had mild COVID-19 (a few samples of this study predate the infection). Cell type and time point are not known. The CDR3 runs from the conserved cysteine through the conserved F or W.

TRBV11-2 | CASSLDAAFNQPQHF
TRBV20-1 | CSATGTPGDTQYF
TRBV20-1 | CSARDVVGNQPQHF
TRBV10-3 | CAIAKPQENTGELFF
TRBV4-2 | CASSQDSQAAYEQYF
TRBV24-1 | CATRRGNGSYEQYF
TRBV6-2/TRBV6-3 | CASSYREGAGANVLTF
TRBV7-2 | CASSPGPGYTF
TRBV5-5 | CASSLDVYNEQFF
TRBV7-3 | CASRRDGTDGYTF
TRBV3-1 | CASSLQGANEQYF
TRBV7-8 | CASSPSGGPTGEQFF
TRBV5-5 | CASSPPGTLYGYTF
TRBV20-1 | CSARLRVADTEAFF
TRBV19 | CASSIVDEQFF
TRBV6-5 | CASSSGYWQPQHF
TRBV28 | CASGGAGEQFF
TRBV4-1 | CASSQRMRGIAKNIQYF
TRBV2 | CASIMNRVFGTDTQYF
TRBV5-1 | CASSLAGLRTTEAFF
TRBV24-1 | CATSDGRDRGLTGELFF
TRBV25-1 | CASSPSSGETQYF
TRBV5-1 | CASSGGQGAYGYTF
TRBV5-6 | CASRTTDKATEAFF
TRBV20-1 | CSAAHRGYNEQFF
TRBV4-1 | CASSQEPTLGQGSVYSPLHF
TRBV6-6 | CASSYSGQGPLETQYF
TRBV6-2/TRBV6-3 | CASSYDLRRTQYF
TRBV4-3 | CASSTGGSSYGYTF
TRBV19 | CASSTDHGTGPNGYTF
TRBV2 | CASSELTDTQYF
TRBV7-2 | CASSLSGQGNHEQFF
TRBV5-6 | CASSLGTGKEKLFF
TRBV28 | CASSSADRINQPQHF
TRBV7-9 | CASSLMGQGNTIYF
TRBV7-2 | CASSLSGRTNQPQHF
TRBV21-1 | CASSSRRGQFYNEQFF